These T cell receptor beta chains were read from a single sample in a study of tumor-infiltrating lymphocytes in localized non-small cell lung cancer. Some clones are missing from TCRdb's copy, which holds only in-frame ones; the method was immunoSEQ multiplex PCR. The table lists 7,200 or so clones, around 60% of them singletons. Sequenced: lung tumor tissue. These receptor sequences come from a human donor with non-small cell lung cancer. The CDR3 runs from the conserved cysteine through the conserved F or W. D genes are given only for firm matches. Rows may omit the clone size; those that give it use once, few, many or a size class.

J gene: TRBJ1-2
D gene: TRBD1
V gene: TRBV19
clone size: .
CDR3 protein: CATKGAGYTF
CDR3 DNA: TGTGCCACCAAGGGGGCTGGCTACACCTTC

J gene: TRBJ2-5
D gene: .
V gene: TRBV29-1
clone size: once
CDR3 protein: CSVGAGVSQETQYF
CDR3 DNA: TGCAGCGTGGGGGCGGGGGTTTCACAAGAGACCCAGTACTTC

J gene: TRBJ1-2
D gene: .
V gene: TRBV11-2
clone size: .
CDR3 protein: CASSSTVDGYTF
CDR3 DNA: TGTGCCAGCAGCTCGACAGTGGATGGCTACACCTTC

J gene: TRBJ2-7
D gene: .
V gene: TRBV9
clone size: .
CDR3 protein: CASSESDRSYEQYF
CDR3 DNA: TGTGCCAGCAGTGAAAGCGACAGGAGTTACGAGCAGTACTTC

J gene: TRBJ1-1
D gene: TRBD1
V gene: TRBV15
clone size: .
CDR3 protein: CATRDRAIWNTEAFF
CDR3 DNA: TGTGCCACCAGGGACAGGGCGATTTGGAACACTGAAGCTTTCTTT

J gene: TRBJ2-1
D gene: TRBD2
V gene: TRBV7-3
clone size: once
CDR3 protein: CASSLRGGGGLSSYNEQFF
CDR3 DNA: TGTGCCAGCAGCTTAAGGGGAGGCGGGGGACTTAGCTCCTACAATGAGCAGTTCTTC

J gene: TRBJ2-7
D gene: .
V gene: TRBV5-6
clone size: .
CDR3 protein: CASSWDGAIYEQYF
CDR3 DNA: TGTGCCAGCAGCTGGGACGGGGCGATCTACGAGCAGTACTTC

J gene: TRBJ1-1
D gene: .
V gene: TRBV18
clone size: once
CDR3 protein: CASSPRGGEGNTEAFF
CDR3 DNA: TGTGCCAGCTCACCACGTGGGGGAGAGGGGAACACTGAAGCTTTCTTT

J gene: TRBJ2-5
D gene: .
V gene: TRBV4-2
clone size: .
CDR3 protein: CASSQDPRSETQYF
CDR3 DNA: TGTGCCAGCAGCCAAGATCCTAGGTCAGAGACCCAGTACTTC

J gene: TRBJ2-3
D gene: .
V gene: TRBV5-4
clone size: .
CDR3 protein: CASSLAGSTDTQYF
CDR3 DNA: TGTGCCAGCAGCTTGGCGGGATCCACAGATACGCAGTATTTT

J gene: TRBJ2-5
D gene: TRBD1
V gene: TRBV10-3
clone size: .
CDR3 protein: CAISESLTRQGETQYF
CDR3 DNA: TGTGCCATCAGTGAGTCCCTCACTAGACAGGGGGAGACCCAGTACTTC

J gene: TRBJ2-5
D gene: .
V gene: TRBV6-5
clone size: .
CDR3 protein: CASRGRETQYF
CDR3 DNA: TGTGCCAGCAGAGGAAGAGAGACCCAGTACTTC

J gene: TRBJ2-5
D gene: .
V gene: TRBV7-2
clone size: few
CDR3 protein: CASSLAGASGETQYF
CDR3 DNA: TGTGCCAGCAGCTTAGCGGGGGCCTCCGGGGAGACCCAGTACTTC

J gene: TRBJ2-6
D gene: .
V gene: TRBV5-1
clone size: .
CDR3 protein: CASSPAGSGANVLTF
CDR3 DNA: TGCGCCAGCAGTCCCGCGGGCTCTGGGGCCAACGTCCTGACTTTC

J gene: TRBJ1-2
D gene: .
V gene: TRBV19
clone size: .
CDR3 protein: CASSSKGPGLNYGYTF
CDR3 DNA: TGTGCCAGTAGTAGCAAGGGTCCGGGGCTTAACTATGGCTACACCTTC

J gene: TRBJ1-5
D gene: .
V gene: TRBV7-9
clone size: .
CDR3 protein: CASSPGGNQPQHF
CDR3 DNA: TGTGCCAGCAGCCCCGGGGGGAATCAGCCCCAGCATTTT

J gene: TRBJ2-7
D gene: .
V gene: TRBV7-6
clone size: .
CDR3 protein: CASSLGPGSYEQYF
CDR3 DNA: TGTGCCAGCAGCTTAGGGCCGGGCTCCTACGAGCAGTACTTC

J gene: TRBJ2-1
D gene: .
V gene: TRBV4-2
clone size: .
CDR3 protein: CASSQENIYNEQFF
CDR3 DNA: TGTGCCAGCAGCCAAGAGAACATATACAATGAGCAGTTCTTC

J gene: TRBJ2-7
D gene: .
V gene: TRBV7-2
clone size: .
CDR3 protein: CASSPPRAPYEQYF
CDR3 DNA: TGTGCCAGCAGCCCCCCCAGGGCTCCATACGAGCAGTACTTC

J gene: TRBJ1-5
D gene: .
V gene: TRBV6-5
clone size: .
CDR3 protein: CASSITGGAQPQHF
CDR3 DNA: TGTGCCAGCAGTATCACAGGTGGGGCTCAGCCCCAGCATTTT

J gene: TRBJ2-7
D gene: .
V gene: TRBV2
clone size: few
CDR3 protein: CASGQKHYEQYF
CDR3 DNA: TGTGCCAGCGGACAAAAACACTACGAGCAGTACTTC

J gene: TRBJ1-3
D gene: .
V gene: TRBV19
clone size: .
CDR3 protein: CASRRDTIYF
CDR3 DNA: TGTGCCAGTAGGCGGGACACCATATATTTT

J gene: TRBJ2-2
D gene: TRBD1
V gene: TRBV5-4
clone size: medium-sized
CDR3 protein: CASSQGQGTGELFF
CDR3 DNA: TGTGCCAGCAGCCAGGGACAGGGCACCGGGGAGCTGTTTTTT

J gene: TRBJ1-1
D gene: .
V gene: TRBV6-6
clone size: .
CDR3 protein: CASSYSRVAQNTEAFF
CDR3 DNA: TGTGCCAGCAGTTACTCGAGAGTGGCTCAGAACACTGAAGCTTTCTTT

J gene: TRBJ1-5
D gene: .
V gene: TRBV6-6
clone size: .
CDR3 protein: CASSYSPDTPQHF
CDR3 DNA: TGTGCCAGCAGTTACTCCCCTGATACGCCCCAGCATTTT

J gene: TRBJ1-1
D gene: .
V gene: TRBV4-1
clone size: few
CDR3 protein: CASSLDLRTENTEAFF
CDR3 DNA: TGCGCCAGCAGCCTCGATCTACGGACAGAGAACACTGAAGCTTTCTTT

J gene: TRBJ1-6
D gene: .
V gene: TRBV11-2
clone size: .
CDR3 protein: CASSLSSNSPLHF
CDR3 DNA: TGTGCCAGCAGCTTAAGCTCCAATTCACCCCTCCACTTT

J gene: TRBJ2-7
D gene: .
V gene: TRBV21-1
clone size: .
CDR3 protein: CASSLDGGTTYEQYF
CDR3 DNA: TGTGCCAGCAGCTTAGACGGAGGGACTACATACGAGCAGTACTTC

J gene: TRBJ1-1
D gene: .
V gene: TRBV9
clone size: few
CDR3 protein: CASSMTVNTEAFF
CDR3 DNA: TGTGCCAGCAGCATGACGGTCAACACTGAAGCTTTCTTT

J gene: TRBJ1-5
D gene: .
V gene: TRBV6-5
clone size: few
CDR3 protein: CASGEGFQPQHF
CDR3 DNA: TGTGCCAGCGGAGAAGGTTTTCAGCCCCAGCATTTT

J gene: TRBJ2-1
D gene: TRBD2
V gene: TRBV11-2
clone size: .
CDR3 protein: CASSPPGREAHNEQFF
CDR3 DNA: TGTGCCAGCAGCCCTCCCGGGCGGGAGGCCCACAATGAGCAGTTCTTC

J gene: TRBJ2-7
D gene: TRBD2
V gene: TRBV6-6
clone size: .
CDR3 protein: CASSYSREGGYEQYF
CDR3 DNA: TGTGCCAGCAGTTACTCGAGGGAGGGCGGCTACGAGCAGTACTTC

J gene: TRBJ1-1
D gene: .
V gene: TRBV7-3
clone size: medium-sized
CDR3 protein: CASSLSARSDTEAFF
CDR3 DNA: TGTGCCAGCAGCTTATCGGCCCGATCGGACACTGAAGCTTTCTTT

J gene: TRBJ2-3
D gene: .
V gene: TRBV19
clone size: .
CDR3 protein: CASRSGGGPADTQYF
CDR3 DNA: TGTGCCAGTAGGAGCGGCGGGGGCCCCGCCGATACGCAGTATTTT

J gene: TRBJ2-5
D gene: TRBD1
V gene: TRBV7-9
clone size: .
CDR3 protein: CASSLGTAEYF
CDR3 DNA: TGTGCCAGCAGCTTGGGGACAGCTGAGTACTTC

J gene: TRBJ2-1
D gene: .
V gene: TRBV2
clone size: few
CDR3 protein: CAGAASVYNEQFF
CDR3 DNA: TGTGCCGGCGCGGCTAGCGTCTACAATGAGCAGTTCTTC

J gene: TRBJ1-1
D gene: .
V gene: TRBV6-5
clone size: .
CDR3 protein: CASRGSPGGTEAFF
CDR3 DNA: TGTGCCAGCCGAGGCAGCCCGGGAGGCACTGAAGCTTTCTTT

J gene: TRBJ2-2
D gene: .
V gene: TRBV7-2
clone size: .
CDR3 protein: CASSLRPANTGELFF
CDR3 DNA: TGTGCCAGCAGCTTACGGCCAGCCAACACCGGGGAGCTGTTTTTT

J gene: TRBJ2-1
D gene: TRBD2
V gene: TRBV19
clone size: .
CDR3 protein: CASSQTSGSFDEQFF
CDR3 DNA: TGTGCCAGTAGCCAAACTAGCGGGAGTTTCGATGAGCAGTTCTTC

J gene: TRBJ2-1
D gene: .
V gene: TRBV27
clone size: medium-sized
CDR3 protein: CASSLAGAGNEQFF
CDR3 DNA: TGTGCCAGCAGTTTAGCGGGGGCCGGCAATGAGCAGTTCTTC

J gene: TRBJ2-5
D gene: TRBD2
V gene: TRBV5-3
clone size: once
CDR3 protein: CAGSLGGVGETQYF
CDR3 DNA: TGTGCCGGATCCTTGGGGGGGGTTGGTGAGACCCAGTACTTC

J gene: TRBJ2-3
D gene: .
V gene: TRBV15
clone size: .
CDR3 protein: CASLPLDTQYF
CDR3 DNA: TGTGCCTCGCTCCCCTTAGATACGCAGTATTTT

J gene: TRBJ2-5
D gene: .
V gene: TRBV11-3
clone size: few
CDR3 protein: CASSFSGAPETQYF
CDR3 DNA: TGTGCCAGCAGCTTTAGTGGCGCACCAGAGACCCAGTACTTC

J gene: TRBJ2-1
D gene: .
V gene: TRBV29-1
clone size: .
CDR3 protein: CSVEGLYNQLPHSFF
CDR3 DNA: TGCAGCGTTGAAGGTTTATACAATCAATTGCCCCACTCGTTCTTC

J gene: TRBJ1-1
D gene: .
V gene: TRBV7-2
clone size: few
CDR3 protein: CASSLGGQMNTEAFF
CDR3 DNA: TGTGCCAGCAGCTTAGGAGGACAGATGAACACTGAAGCTTTCTTT